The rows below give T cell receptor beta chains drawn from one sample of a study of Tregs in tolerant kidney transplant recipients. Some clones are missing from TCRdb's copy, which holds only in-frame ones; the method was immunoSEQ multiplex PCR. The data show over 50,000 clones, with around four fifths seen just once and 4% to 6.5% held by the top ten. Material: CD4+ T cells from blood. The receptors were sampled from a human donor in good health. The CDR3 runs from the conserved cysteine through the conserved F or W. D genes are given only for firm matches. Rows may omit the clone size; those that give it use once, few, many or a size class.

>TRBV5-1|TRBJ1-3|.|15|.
TGCGCCAGCAGTCCCACAGGTCCCTCTGGAAACACCATATATTTT
CASSPTGPSGNTIYF
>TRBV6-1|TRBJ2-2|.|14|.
TGTGCCAGCAGTGAACAGTTAAACACCGGGGAGCTGTTTTTT
CASSEQLNTGELFF
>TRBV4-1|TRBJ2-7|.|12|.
TGCGCCAGCAGCCAAGACTTCCACGAGCAGTACTTC
CASSQDFHEQYF
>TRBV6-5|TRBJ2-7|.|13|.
TGTGCCAGCAGTTATGGCCAGAGCTACGAGCAGTACTTC
CASSYGQSYEQYF
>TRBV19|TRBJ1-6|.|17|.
TGTGCCAGTAGTATCTCAAGGATCGGGGGTCGGAATTCACCCCTCCACTTT
CASSISRIGGRNSPLHF
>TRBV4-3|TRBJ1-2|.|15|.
TGCGCCAGCAGCCAAGAAGCCCAAGAGGTTTATGGCTACACCTTC
CASSQEAQEVYGYTF
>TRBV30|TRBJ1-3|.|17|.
TGTGCCTGGAGTGCCCGGATCGGGGGGGCGCGTGGAAACACCATATATTTT
CAWSARIGGARGNTIYF
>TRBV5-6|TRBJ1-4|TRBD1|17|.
TGTGCCAGCAGCTCTGGGACAGCCGATACAACTAATGAAAAACTGTTTTTT
CASSSGTADTTNEKLFF
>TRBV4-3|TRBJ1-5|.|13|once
TGCGCCAGTACGGGTTGGGGCAATCAGCCCCAGCATTTT
CASTGWGNQPQHF
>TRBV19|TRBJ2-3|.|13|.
TGTGCCAGTAGTGGCTCCGACTGGACTACGCAGTATTTT
CASSGSDWTTQYF
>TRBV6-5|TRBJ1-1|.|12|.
TGTGCCAGCAGTCGGCAATGGAGTGAAGCTTTCTTT
CASSRQWSEAFF
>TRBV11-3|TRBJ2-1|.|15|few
TGTGCCAGCAGCCTACTCTCGGGTCGCCATAATGAGCAGTTCTTC
CASSLLSGRHNEQFF
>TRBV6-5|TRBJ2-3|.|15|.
TGTGCCAGCCGACCGCTGGGTGGGAGCGGGGATACGCAGTATTTT
CASRPLGGSGDTQYF
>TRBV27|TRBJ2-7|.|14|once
TGTGCCAGCAGTCCCGGCATTCTGTCTCGCGAGCAGTACTTC
CASSPGILSREQYF
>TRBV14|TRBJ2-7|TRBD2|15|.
TGTGCCAGCAGCCTAGGACTAGCGGGAGTCTACGAGCAGTACTTC
CASSLGLAGVYEQYF
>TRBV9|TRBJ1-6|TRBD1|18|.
TGTGCCAGCAGCGTAGGGGACAGGGGAGATTTCAGTAATTCACCCCTCCACTTT
CASSVGDRGDFSNSPLHF
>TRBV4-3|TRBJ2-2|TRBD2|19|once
TGCGCCAGCAGCCAAGCTAGACTAGCGGGAGATTGGGGGGCCGGGGAGCTGTTTTTT
CASSQARLAGDWGAGELFF
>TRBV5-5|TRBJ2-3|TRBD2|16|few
TGTGCCAGCAGCTCCCCTATGGCGGGGGGCACAGATACGCAGTATTTT
CASSSPMAGGTDTQYF
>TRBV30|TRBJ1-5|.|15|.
TGTGCCTGGAGTGGGGACGCCTATAGCAATCAGCCCCAGCATTTT
CAWSGDAYSNQPQHF
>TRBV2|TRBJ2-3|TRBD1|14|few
TGTGCCAGCAGTCCTGGACAGGAAGGGCTCGCACAGTATTTT
CASSPGQEGLAQYF
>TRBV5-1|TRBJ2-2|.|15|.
TGCGCCAGCAGCTTGAGTGAGGGGGTGTTCGGGGAGCTGTTTTTT
CASSLSEGVFGELFF
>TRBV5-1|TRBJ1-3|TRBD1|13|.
TGCGCCAGCAGCAGTCGACAGGGGAGTAACATATATTTT
CASSSRQGSNIYF
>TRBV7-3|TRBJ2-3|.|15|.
TGTGCCAGCAGCTTAACGTTATCGGCGCGCGATACGCAGTATTTT
CASSLTLSARDTQYF
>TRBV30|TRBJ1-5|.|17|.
TGTGCCTGGAGTGTACGGCGGGAGAGTCTTAGCAATCAGCCCCAGCATTTT
CAWSVRRESLSNQPQHF
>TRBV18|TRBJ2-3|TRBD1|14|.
TGTGCCAGCAGTGGGACAGCTAGCACAGATACGCAGTATTTT
CASSGTASTDTQYF
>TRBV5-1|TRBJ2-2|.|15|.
TGCGCCAGCAGCTTCGCCGACAGGACAACCGGGGAGCTGTTTTTT
CASSFADRTTGELFF
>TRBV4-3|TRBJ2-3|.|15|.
TGCGCCAGCAGCCTCGCCCTTAGCCCCACAGATACGCAGTATTTT
CASSLALSPTDTQYF
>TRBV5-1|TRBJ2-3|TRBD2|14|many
TGCGCCAGCACGAGCGGGGGGGCCTCAGATACGCAGTATTTT
CASTSGGASDTQYF
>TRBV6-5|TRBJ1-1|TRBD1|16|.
TGTGCCAGCAGTTCCCGGGACAGGGGGCCGTACACTGAAGCTTTCTTT
CASSSRDRGPYTEAFF
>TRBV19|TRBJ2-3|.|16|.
TGTGCCAGTAGTATGCTCCCCGGGACCCACACAGATACGCAGTATTTT
CASSMLPGTHTDTQYF
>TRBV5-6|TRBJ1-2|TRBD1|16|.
TGTGCCAGCAGCTCCTCTGGGACAGGCTGGTTGGATGGCTACACCTTC
CASSSSGTGWLDGYTF
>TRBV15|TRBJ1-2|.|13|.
TGTGCCACCAGCCCAGACCAGGGCTATGGCTACACCTTC
CATSPDQGYGYTF
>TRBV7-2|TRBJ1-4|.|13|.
TGTGCCAGCAGCGAGGGACGGCGAGAAAAACTGTTTTTT
CASSEGRREKLFF
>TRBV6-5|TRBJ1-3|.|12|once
TGTGCCAGCAGAGGCTCTGGAAACACCATATATTTT
CASRGSGNTIYF
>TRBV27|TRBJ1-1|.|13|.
TGTGCCAGCAGTGGGGACGGGAACACTGAAGCTTTCTTT
CASSGDGNTEAFF
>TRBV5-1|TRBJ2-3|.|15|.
TGCGCCAGCAGCTTCGGGGGCGGTAGCACAGATACGCAGTATTTT
CASSFGGGSTDTQYF
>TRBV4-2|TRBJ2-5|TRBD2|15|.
TGTGCCAGCAGCACCCGACTAGCGGGGGAAGAGACCCAGTACTTC
CASSTRLAGEETQYF
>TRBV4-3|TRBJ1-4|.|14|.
TGCGCCAGCAGCCAAGGACTGGGGGATGAAAAACTGTTTTTT
CASSQGLGDEKLFF
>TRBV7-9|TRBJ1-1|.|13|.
TGTGCCAGCAGCTTCACAGGCAATGGTGAAGCTTTCTTT
CASSFTGNGEAFF
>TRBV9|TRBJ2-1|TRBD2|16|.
TGTGCCAGCTCGGTCGTGGCGGGAGCCCTCACAATGACGCAGTTCTTC
CASSVVAGALTMTQFF
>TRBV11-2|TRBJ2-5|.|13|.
TGTGCCAGCAGCCGCAGCATCCAAGAGACCCAGTACTTC
CASSRSIQETQYF
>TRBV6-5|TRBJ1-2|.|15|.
TGTGCCAGCAGTTACACAGACGCGCAGGGCTATGGCTACACCTTC
CASSYTDAQGYGYTF
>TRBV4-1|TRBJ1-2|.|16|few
TGCGCCAGCAGCCAAGATTTAAGGTCCGGAGAAATTGGCTACACCTTC
CASSQDLRSGEIGYTF